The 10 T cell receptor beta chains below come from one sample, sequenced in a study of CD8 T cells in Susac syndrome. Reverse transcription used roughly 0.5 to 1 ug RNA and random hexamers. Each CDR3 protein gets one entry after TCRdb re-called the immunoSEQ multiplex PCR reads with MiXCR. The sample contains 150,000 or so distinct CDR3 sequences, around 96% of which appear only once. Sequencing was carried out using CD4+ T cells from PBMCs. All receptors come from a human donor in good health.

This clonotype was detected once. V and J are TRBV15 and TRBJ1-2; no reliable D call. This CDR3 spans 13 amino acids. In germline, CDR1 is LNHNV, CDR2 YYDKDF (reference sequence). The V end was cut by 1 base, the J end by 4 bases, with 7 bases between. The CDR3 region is CATSRGAGYGYTF. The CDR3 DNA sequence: TGTGCCACCAGCAGAGGGGCAGGCTATGGCTACACCTTC.

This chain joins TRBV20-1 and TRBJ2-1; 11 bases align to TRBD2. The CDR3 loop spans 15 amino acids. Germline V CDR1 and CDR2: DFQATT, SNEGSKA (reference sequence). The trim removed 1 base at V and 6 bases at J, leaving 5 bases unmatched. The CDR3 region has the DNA TGCAGTGCTAGAGTAGCGGGGGGGCTGGGCAATGAGCAGTTCTTC. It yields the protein CSARVAGGLGNEQFF.

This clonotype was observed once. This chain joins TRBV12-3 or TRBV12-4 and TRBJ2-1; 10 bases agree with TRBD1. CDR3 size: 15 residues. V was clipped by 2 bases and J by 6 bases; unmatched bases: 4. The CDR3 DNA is TGTGCCAGCAGTTTACGTGGACAGGGGGGCAATGAGCAGTTCTTC. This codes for CASSLRGQGGNEQFF.

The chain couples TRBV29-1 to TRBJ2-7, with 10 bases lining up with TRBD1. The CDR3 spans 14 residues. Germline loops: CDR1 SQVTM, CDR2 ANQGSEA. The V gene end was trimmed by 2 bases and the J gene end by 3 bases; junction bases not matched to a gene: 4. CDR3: CSVEPGQGRYEQYF. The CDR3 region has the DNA TGCAGCGTTGAACCGGGACAGGGGCGCTACGAGCAGTACTTC.

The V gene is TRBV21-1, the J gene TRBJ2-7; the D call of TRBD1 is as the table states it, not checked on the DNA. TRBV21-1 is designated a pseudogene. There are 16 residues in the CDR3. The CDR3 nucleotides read TGTGCCAGCAGCAAGTTTCAGGACAGGGGCGTTTACGAGCAGTACTTC. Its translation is CASSKFQDRGVYEQYF.

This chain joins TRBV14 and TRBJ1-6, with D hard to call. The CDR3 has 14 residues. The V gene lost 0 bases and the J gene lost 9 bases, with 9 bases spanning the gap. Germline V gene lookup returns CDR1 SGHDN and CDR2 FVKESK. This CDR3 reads CASSQDSWGSPLHF. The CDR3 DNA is TGTGCCAGCAGCCAAGATAGCTGGGGTTCACCCCTCCACTTT.

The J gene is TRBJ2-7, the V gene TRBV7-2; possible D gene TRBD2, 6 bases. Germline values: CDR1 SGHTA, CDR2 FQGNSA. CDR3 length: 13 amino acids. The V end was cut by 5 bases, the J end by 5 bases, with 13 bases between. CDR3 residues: CASSTPGLHEQYF. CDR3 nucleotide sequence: TGTGCCAGCAGCACCCCGGGACTCCACGAGCAGTACTTC.

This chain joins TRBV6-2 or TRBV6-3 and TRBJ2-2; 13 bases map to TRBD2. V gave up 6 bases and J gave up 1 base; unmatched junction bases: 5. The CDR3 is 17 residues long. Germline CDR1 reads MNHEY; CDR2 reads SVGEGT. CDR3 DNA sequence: TGTGCCAGCAGCCTTGGACTAGCGGGGGTGAACACCGGGGAGCTGTTTTTT. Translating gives CASSLGLAGVNTGELFF.

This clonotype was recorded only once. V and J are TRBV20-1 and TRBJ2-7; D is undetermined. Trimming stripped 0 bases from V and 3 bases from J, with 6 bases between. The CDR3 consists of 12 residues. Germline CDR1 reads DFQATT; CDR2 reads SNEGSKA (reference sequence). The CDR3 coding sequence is TGCAGTGCTAGAGAGGACGGCTACGAGCAGTACTTC. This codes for CSAREDGYEQYF.

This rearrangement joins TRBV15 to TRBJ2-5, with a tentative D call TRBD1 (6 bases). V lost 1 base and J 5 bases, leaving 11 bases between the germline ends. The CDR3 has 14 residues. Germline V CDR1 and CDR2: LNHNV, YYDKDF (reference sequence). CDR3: CATSRVQGQETQYF. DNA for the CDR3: TGTGCCACCAGCAGAGTACAGGGCCAGGAGACCCAGTACTTC.